These 2 T cell receptor beta chains originate from one sample sequenced in a study of shared clonotypes between healthy human individuals. Some clones are missing from TCRdb's copy, which holds only in-frame ones; the method was immunoSEQ multiplex PCR. The sample gives 100,000 or so clones, approximately 44% of which show up once; over 13% is in the top ten. The sample taken for sequencing was PBMCs. The receptors were sampled from a woman in her 40s in good health. Some clones in this sample may be carry-over from other donors' samples.

The rearrangement links TRBV28 to TRBJ2-7; 10 nucleotides match TRBD2. The CDR3 spans 14 residues. Germline CDR1 and CDR2: MDHEN and SYDVKM. J was trimmed by 2 bases and V by 7 bases; bases with no gene match: 5. Written as DNA, the CDR3 is TGTGCCAGCATAGCGGGAGGCTCAACCTACGAGCAGTACTTC. This sequence encodes CASIAGGSTYEQYF.

This sequence joins TRBV5-3 and TRBJ2-1; D is possibly TRBD1 (5 bases). TRBV5-3 is given ORF status, its function remaining uncertain. V was pared by 5 bases and J by 0 bases, with 18 bases between. The CDR3 loop spans 17 amino acids. In nucleotides, the CDR3 is TGTGCCAGAAGGTGCACTGGGGCTGAACCCTCCTACAATGAGCAGTTCTTC. Translation gives CARRCTGAEPSYNEQFF.